Listed below are T cell receptor beta chains from one sample, sequenced in a study of post-analysis software for immune sequencing data. MiXCR was run by TCRdb on the PCR reads, yielding one entry per CDR3 protein. The repertoire consists of hundreds of thousands of distinct CDR3 sequences, with roughly 30% occurring once and the leading ten covering around 0.56%. The sample taken for sequencing was blood. These receptor sequences come from a girl aged 10-17 years with multiple sclerosis. CDR3s include the opening cysteine and the closing phenylalanine or tryptophan. D genes are given only for firm matches. Only part of the rows carry a size: once, few, many, or a class if the clone is expanded.

TRBD2,TRBV20-1,NA,TRBJ2-1,CSARDGVQRLAGGSYEQFF,TGCAGTGCTAGAGACGGAGTTCAGAGACTAGCGGGAGGCTCGTATGAGCAGTTCTTC
NA,TRBV4-3,few,TRBJ2-5,CASSQDSRPGETQYF,TGCGCCAGCAGCCAAGATTCTCGGCCGGGGGAGACCCAGTACTTC
NA,TRBV15,NA,TRBJ2-7,CATSRDSPGDSQFPYEQYF,TGTGCCACCAGCAGAGATTCTCCGGGCGACAGCCAATTCCCCTACGAGCAGTACTTC
TRBD2,TRBV5-5,once,TRBJ2-1,CASSLALAGAPEFF,TGTGCCAGCAGCTTGGCCCTAGCGGGGGCCCCGGAGTTCTTC
NA,TRBV28,NA,TRBJ1-1,CASSLTVEVNTEAFF,TGTGCCAGCAGTTTAACCGTCGAGGTGAACACTGAAGCTTTCTTT
NA,TRBV4-3,few,TRBJ2-3,CASSQDPFRDTDTQYF,TGCGCCAGCAGCCAAGACCCCTTCAGGGACACAGATACGCAGTATTTT
NA,TRBV7-2,few,TRBJ2-1,CASSLERGRSLNEQFF,TGTGCCAGCAGCTTAGAAAGGGGCAGAAGCCTCAATGAGCAGTTCTTC
NA,TRBV29-1,many,TRBJ2-1,CSVEEQYNEQFF,TGCAGCGTTGAAGAACAGTACAATGAGCAGTTCTTC
NA,TRBV10-3,NA,TRBJ2-7,CAISVRERYEQYF,TGTGCCATCAGTGTACGGGAGCGGTACGAGCAGTACTTC
NA,TRBV20-1,NA,TRBJ2-7,CSARISPIAYEQYF,TGCAGTGCTAGAATCTCCCCTATTGCCTACGAGCAGTACTTC
NA,TRBV27,once,TRBJ2-7,CASSLGVYGEQYF,TGTGCCAGCAGCTTAGGGGTATATGGCGAGCAGTACTTC
NA,TRBV29-1,few,TRBJ1-2,CSVGGYGYTF,TGCAGCGTTGGTGGCTATGGCTACACCTTC
NA,TRBV4-1,NA,TRBJ1-1,CASSLAKAGFDTEAFF,TGCGCCAGCAGCCTCGCCAAGGCAGGGTTCGACACTGAAGCTTTCTTT
TRBD2,TRBV10-3,NA,TRBJ2-3,CAIRPGGLAGGADTQYF,TGTGCCATCAGACCCGGCGGGCTAGCGGGAGGAGCAGATACGCAGTATTTT
NA,TRBV2,NA,TRBJ2-5,CASRDDWGMETQYF,TGTGCCAGCAGAGATGACTGGGGGATGGAGACCCAGTACTTC
NA,TRBV27,many,TRBJ2-6,CASSFLDSSGANVLTF,TGTGCCAGCAGTTTTCTTGACAGCTCTGGGGCCAACGTCCTGACTTTC
TRBD1,TRBV5-1,few,TRBJ2-1,CASSWLDRGNYNEQFF,TGCGCCAGCAGCTGGCTAGACAGGGGAAACTACAATGAGCAGTTCTTC
NA,TRBV20-1,NA,TRBJ1-2,CSAITDSSGYYGYTF,TGCAGTGCTATCACCGACTCCTCGGGCTACTATGGCTACACCTTC
NA,TRBV3-1,few,TRBJ1-2,CASSRGGVAGYTF,TGTGCCAGCAGCCGAGGGGGGGTGGCTGGCTACACCTTC
NA,TRBV10-3,NA,TRBJ2-1,CAISEIRGYNEQFF,TGTGCCATCAGTGAAATCCGGGGATACAATGAGCAGTTCTTC
NA,TRBV7-6,NA,TRBJ1-6,CASRPDGASPLHF,TGTGCCAGCAGGCCAGATGGGGCTTCACCCCTCCACTTT
NA,TRBV6-5,few,TRBJ2-4,CASTPFGGIAKNIQYF,TGTGCCAGCACCCCCTTTGGGGGAATAGCCAAAAACATTCAGTACTTC
NA,TRBV20-1,few,TRBJ2-3,CSATQGGPDTQYF,TGCAGTGCTACTCAGGGGGGGCCAGATACGCAGTATTTT
TRBD1,TRBV3-1,few,TRBJ2-1,CASSQVVGQGNNEQFF,TGTGCCAGCAGCCAAGTTGTGGGACAGGGGAACAATGAGCAGTTCTTC
TRBD1,TRBV20-1,NA,TRBJ1-6,CSASLGVRGLSPLHF,TGCAGTGCTAGCCTCGGTGTTAGGGGGCTTTCACCCCTCCACTTT
NA,TRBV2,NA,TRBJ2-7,CASSVEGWDRYF,TGTGCCAGCAGTGTCGAGGGGTGGGATCGGTACTTC
TRBD2,TRBV20-1,NA,TRBJ2-7,CSASPPGLAEYF,TGCAGTGCTAGCCCCCCGGGACTAGCAGAGTACTTC
TRBD1,TRBV7-2,few,TRBJ2-7,CASSLGTGPFYEQYF,TGTGCCAGCAGCCTAGGGACAGGGCCCTTCTACGAGCAGTACTTC
NA,TRBV2,NA,TRBJ1-2,CASSEGGYTF,TGTGCCAGCAGTGAAGGGGGCTACACCTTC
TRBD1,TRBV5-1,NA,TRBJ2-7,CASSSGQKVHEQYF,TGCGCCAGCAGCTCGGGACAGAAGGTACACGAGCAGTACTTC
NA,TRBV6-5,once,TRBJ2-1,CASRPSGAYNEQFF,TGTGCCAGCAGGCCAAGCGGCGCCTACAATGAGCAGTTCTTC
NA,TRBV7-9,few,TRBJ2-7,CASSLGFGEQYF,TGTGCCAGCAGCTTAGGGTTCGGCGAGCAGTACTTC
NA,TRBV15,NA,TRBJ2-3,CATSTEGEDTDTQYF,TGTGCCACCAGCACAGAGGGAGAGGACACAGATACGCAGTATTTT
NA,TRBV7-2,few,TRBJ2-3,CASSMAAPALDTQYF,TGTGCCAGCAGCATGGCCGCCCCAGCGTTAGATACGCAGTATTTT
TRBD2,TRBV11-2,few,TRBJ2-1,CASSLVSSGSTWIYNEQFF,TGTGCCAGCAGCTTAGTCTCCAGCGGGAGTACTTGGATCTACAATGAGCAGTTCTTC
NA,TRBV12-3/TRBV12-4,few,TRBJ2-3,CASSLTGTSPQYF,TGTGCCAGCAGTTTAACAGGGACCTCACCGCAGTATTTT
NA,TRBV5-5,NA,TRBJ1-1,CASSKGTTARNTEAFF,TGTGCCAGCAGCAAAGGGACTACTGCAAGGAACACTGAAGCTTTCTTT
NA,TRBV14,NA,TRBJ2-1,CASSQARDEQFF,TGTGCCAGCAGCCAAGCACGGGATGAGCAGTTCTTC
TRBD2,TRBV2,NA,TRBJ2-3,CASSESLAGVADTQYF,TGTGCCAGCAGTGAATCCCTAGCGGGAGTGGCAGATACGCAGTATTTT
TRBD1,TRBV6-2/TRBV6-3,few,TRBJ1-5,CASKDRGNQPQHF,TGTGCCAGCAAGGACAGGGGGAATCAGCCCCAGCATTTT
NA,TRBV6-6,few,TRBJ2-1,CASSYGPRGYNEQFF,TGTGCCAGCAGTTACGGCCCCCGGGGATACAATGAGCAGTTCTTC
TRBD1,TRBV3-1,NA,TRBJ1-6,CASSQFDAIGTVRSPPHF,TGTGCCAGCAGCCAGTTCGATGCAATCGGGACAGTTAGATCACCCCCCCACTTT
TRBD2,TRBV27,few,TRBJ2-5,CASRPGGRQETQYF,TGTGCCAGCAGACCCGGGGGGAGGCAAGAGACCCAGTACTTC